The T cell receptor beta chain under discussion was sequenced for a study of T cell responses to AZD1222 COVID-19 vaccine. Sequencing was performed with immunoSEQ multiplex PCR; in TCRdb, only in-frame clones are kept and a portion is missing. Of under 150,000 clones listed, 89% are singletons. CDR1 MNHNS and CDR2 SASEGT come from the germline V gene. This CDR3 region has 14 residues. V was clipped by 3 bases and J by 1 base, with 10 bases between them. A word on this clone: What it recognizes is unknown.

Study results and limitations: Baseline serology detected seropositivity in only a handful of AZD1222 recipients.

The chain links TRBV6-1 to TRBJ2-7; D is undetermined. The TCR sequence derives from an adult who received the AZD1222 COVID-19 vaccine. The sequencing here drew on peripheral blood, taken 28 days after the second AZD1222 dose. CDR3 coding DNA: TGTGCCAGCAGTGATTTTCAGCCGTCCTACGAGCAGTACTTC. Translating it yields CASSDFQPSYEQYF.